What follows are 23 T cell receptor beta chains derived from one specimen sequenced in a study of beta chain features in type 1 diabetes. Regarding the study as a whole: Researchers report that Type 1 diabetes patients had moderately but significantly shorter TCRB CDR3s across all four CD4+ subsets.

cDNA synthesis used the whole RNA isolate, giving expressed TCRB sequences. The method was immunoSEQ multiplex PCR; TCRdb's version includes in-frame clones alone and lacks a portion of them. Here the sample spans under 300,000 clones, roughly 20% being singletons. These receptors have no identified antigens. The specimen was naive CD4+ T cells from blood. These receptors all stem from a woman aged 40 to 55 with type 1 diabetes.

In the case of this clone: Other DNA sequences in this sample translate to the same CDR3. The V and J genes are TRBV9 and TRBJ1-1; D is possibly TRBD1 (5 bases). V was trimmed by 4 bases and J by 0 bases, leaving 7 bases between them. From germline, CDR1 is SGDLS and CDR2 YYNGEE. There are 13 residues in the CDR3. The CDR3 DNA follows: TGTGCCAGCAGCCGACAGTTGAACACTGAAGCTTTCTTT. Translated: CASSRQLNTEAFF.

V is TRBV7-2 and J is TRBJ1-5; the D gene is possibly TRBD1 (6 bases). Germline CDR1 SGHTA, CDR2 FQGNSA. The CDR3 has 15 amino acids. V lost 3 bases and J lost 5, with 14 bases in between. The CDR3 region has the DNA TGTGCCAGCAGCTTCACCCGGGGGGGCGATCAGCCCCAGCATTTT. Translated, it gives CASSFTRGGDQPQHF.

The chain couples TRBV29-1 to TRBJ2-7, with D perhaps TRBD2 (6 bases). V was cut by 4 bases and J by 4 bases, with 17 bases left in between. Germline V gene data show CDR1 as SQVTM and CDR2 as ANQGSEA. CDR3 length equals 14 residues. The CDR3 DNA is TGCAGCGTTGGATTGGCTAGCGATTCGTACGAGCAGTACTTC. Its translation: CSVGLASDSYEQYF.

In its sample, this clone was seen a few times. V and J are TRBV30 and TRBJ1-2; 7 bases match TRBD1. Trimming at V came to 2 bases and at J to 6 bases, leaving 3 bases not matched to a gene. Germline loops: CDR1 GTSNPN, CDR2 SVGIG (reference sequence). This CDR3 spans 12 amino acids. The CDR3 protein is CAWSHRGDGYTF. DNA of the CDR3: TGTGCCTGGAGTCACAGGGGCGATGGCTACACCTTC.

This clone was picked up a small number of times. The V call is TRBV30, the J call TRBJ2-6; D gene uncertain. V dropped 5 bases and J dropped 0 bases, with 8 bases sitting between them. Germline CDR1 GTSNPN, CDR2 SVGIG (reference sequence). The CDR3 is 14 residues long. In DNA form, the CDR3 reads TGTGCCTGGGATGCGAGCTCTGGGGCCAACGTCCTGACTTTC. Its translation is CAWDASSGANVLTF.

This clone was observed a handful of times. The genes are TRBV6-5 and TRBJ1-5, with D uncertain. V shed 0 bases and J shed 3 bases, with 9 bases lying between them. CDR1 MNHEY and CDR2 SVGAGI come from the germline V gene. The CDR3 contains 15 residues. CDR3 DNA sequence: TGTGCCAGCAGTTACTCGTCCGGGTTCAATCAGCCCCAGCATTTT. It is translated as CASSYSSGFNQPQHF.

The table lists this clone with a few counts. The chain couples TRBV19 to TRBJ2-4; 9 bases line up with TRBD2. Germline CDR1 reads LNHDA; CDR2 reads SQIVND (reference sequence). The CDR3 loop spans 16 amino acids. The V segment lost 4 bases and the J segment 9 bases; nucleotides outside the gene matches: 13. The DNA for the CDR3 is TGTGCCAGTAGTACTGGGGGGATTAGCGGGAGAAGCATTCAGTACTTC. Its translation: CASSTGGISGRSIQYF. The full variable domain, its missing parts supplied by reference TRBV19 and TRBJ2-4, is DGGITQSPKYLFRKEGQNVTLSCEQNLNHDAMYWYRQDPGQGLRLIYYSQIVNDFQKGDIAEGYSVSREKKESFPLTVTSAQKNPTAFYLCASSTGGISGRSIQYFGAGTRLSVL.

This chain joins TRBV6-5 and TRBJ2-7; 7 bases line up with TRBD1. Trimming took 6 bases from V and 0 from J; bases not matched to a gene: 8. CDR3 size: 15 residues. The germline gives CDR1 MNHEY, CDR2 SVGAGI. CDR3: CASSPGTASSYEQYF. CDR3 in DNA: TGTGCCAGCAGCCCCGGGACAGCGAGCTCCTACGAGCAGTACTTC.

The chain links TRBV7-2 to TRBJ2-7; TRBD1 might be the D (6 bases). CDR1 is SGHTA and CDR2 is FQGNSA in the germline V gene. Trimming removed 6 bases from V and 5 bases from J, with 17 bases in between. The CDR3 has 14 amino acids. CDR3 sequence: CASSSPPRGNEQYF. The CDR3, as DNA: TGTGCCAGCAGTTCCCCCCCCAGGGGCAACGAGCAGTACTTC.

This clone was found a few times. V is TRBV18 and J is TRBJ2-3; TRBD1 agrees at 7 bases. Trimming at V came to 2 bases and at J to 2 bases, leaving 4 bases not matched to a gene. The CDR3 spans 15 residues. The germline gives CDR1 KGHSH, CDR2 LQKENI. CDR3 sequence (DNA): TGTGCCAGCTCACCAAGTACAGGGGACACAGATACGCAGTATTTT. Translated, it gives CASSPSTGDTDTQYF.

The chain has TRBV2 and TRBJ2-5; 9 bases are shared with TRBD2. The trim removed 7 bases at V and 5 bases at J, leaving 11 bases unmatched. The germline CDR1 and CDR2 sequences are SNHLY and FYNNEI. The CDR3 contains 15 residues. CDR3: CASIVAGVGGETQYF. The CDR3 DNA reads TGTGCCAGCATCGTAGCGGGAGTAGGGGGGGAGACCCAGTACTTC.

About this clone: A junction boundary mismatches the germline segment, possibly from a read error. This chain joins TRBV7-7 and TRBJ2-5; D unresolved. Germline V gives CDR1 SSHAT, CDR2 FNYEAQ (reference sequence). This CDR3 contains 13 residues. The CDR3 DNA reads as TGTGCTAGCAGCTTATGGCAGCAAGAGACCCAGTACTTC. It codes for CASSLWQQETQYF.

This clone was seen a handful of times. The chain joins TRBV5-4 to TRBJ2-3; 8 nucleotides align to TRBD2. Unmatched junction bases numbered 9, after V lost 0 bases and J lost 6 bases. This CDR3 has 16 amino acids. Germline CDR1 SGHNT, CDR2 YYREEE (reference sequence). CDR3 coding DNA: TGTGCCAGCAGCTTGGATCTAGCGGGCCTGCGGGATACGCAGTATTTT. It specifies CASSLDLAGLRDTQYF.

This clone has more than one count but fewer than ten. The V call is TRBV7-2, the J call TRBJ2-5; 8 bases fit TRBD1. The ends lost 5 bases at V and 5 bases at J; junction bases unmatched: 4. CDR3 size: 13 residues. CDR1 SGHTA and CDR2 FQGNSA come from the germline V gene. CDR3 residues: CASSEGQEETQYF. The CDR3 DNA reads as TGTGCCAGCAGCGAGGGACAGGAGGAGACCCAGTACTTC.

This clone was counted a few times. V usage is TRBV25-1 and J usage is TRBJ2-7, with D perhaps matching TRBD1 (7 bases). Germline V lookup: CDR1 MGHDK, CDR2 SYGVNS. The CDR3 has 14 amino acids. V lost 1 base and J 2 bases, leaving 9 bases between the germline ends. The CDR3, as DNA: TGTGCCAGCAGTGAATTCAGGGGGGCCTACGAGCAGTACTTC. Encoded protein: CASSEFRGAYEQYF.

This chain links TRBV7-9 with TRBJ2-7; 10 bases align to TRBD2. Losses at the gene ends were 6 bases for V and 6 bases for J; bases not matched to a gene: 8. The germline V gene has CDR1 SEHNR and CDR2 FQNEAQ (reference sequence). This CDR3 is built from 14 residues. CDR3 in amino acids: CASRLSGGTGEQYF. DNA of the CDR3: TGTGCCAGCAGACTTAGCGGGGGGACCGGCGAGCAGTACTTC.

This clone has more than one count but fewer than ten. The genes are TRBV9 and TRBJ2-3, with a possible D match to TRBD2 (6 bases). There are 16 residues in the CDR3. CDR1 is SGDLS and CDR2 is YYNGEE in the germline V gene. Trimming left V 3 bases short and J 0 bases short, with 14 bases between. The CDR3 region has the DNA TGTGCCAGCAGCGCCGGGACTTCAGAAAGCACAGATACGCAGTATTTT. As protein: CASSAGTSESTDTQYF. The full variable domain, in which reference TRBV9 and TRBJ2-3 provide the parts outside the CDR3, is DSGVTQTPKHLITATGQRVTLRCSPRSGDLSVYWYQQSLDQGLQFLIQYYNGEERAKGNILERFSAQQFPDLHSELNLSSLELGDSALYFCASSAGTSESTDTQYFGPGTRLTVL.

This rearrangement joins TRBV5-1 to TRBJ2-7; 10 nucleotides match TRBD2. Trimming cost V 1 base and J 0 bases; bases outside gene matches: 7. CDR1 and CDR2 (germline): SGHRS, YFSETQ. CDR3 size: 17 residues. In nucleotides, the CDR3 is TGCGCCAGCAGCTTGAGGCTAGCGGGAGACCTCTCCTACGAGCAGTACTTC. Protein sequence: CASSLRLAGDLSYEQYF.

CDR3 region: CASSPKWGLDSPLHF. DNA of the CDR3: TGTGCCAGCAGCCCAAAATGGGGGCTAGATTCACCCCTCCACTTT. The rearrangement joins TRBV7-9 to TRBJ1-6; D perhaps matches TRBD1 (6 bases). Looked up from germline, CDR1 is SEHNR and CDR2 is FQNEAQ (reference sequence). CDR3 length: 15 amino acids. V was trimmed by 5 bases and J by 8 bases, leaving 16 bases between them.

This chain links TRBV6-5 with TRBJ2-7, with TRBD1 identical over 7 bases. V lost 6 bases to trimming and J lost 2 bases; unmatched junction nucleotides: 10. Germline loops: CDR1 MNHEY, CDR2 SVGAGI. This CDR3 comprises 15 residues. In nucleotides, the CDR3 is TGTGCCAGCAGGCCTGACAGGGCCTCTACCTACGAGCAGTACTTC. Its protein product is CASRPDRASTYEQYF.

The chain combines TRBV7-3 with TRBJ2-7; 9 nucleotides agree with TRBD1. J was trimmed by 5 bases and V by 0 bases; bases with no gene match: 2. Germline V gene data show CDR1 as SGHTA and CDR2 as FQGTGA. The CDR3 has 14 residues. The CDR3 is CASSLTGQGHEQYF. For the CDR3, the DNA is TGTGCCAGCAGCTTAACGGGACAGGGCCACGAGCAGTACTTC. The full variable domain, completed using reference TRBV7-3 and TRBJ2-7, is GAGVSQTPSNKVTEKGKYVELRCDPISGHTALYWYRQSLGQGPEFLIYFQGTGAADDSGLPNDRFFAVRPEGSVSTLKIQRTERGDSAVYLCASSLTGQGHEQYFGPGTRLTVT.

This clone has more than one count but fewer than ten. The genes are TRBV23-1 and TRBJ2-1; a possible D gene is TRBD2 (6 bases). TRBV23-1 is identified as an open reading frame with a role that is uncertain. Trimming left V 8 bases short and J 5 bases short, with 25 bases between. This CDR3 region has 17 residues. The CDR3: CASLGDLPPWVNNEQFF. The CDR3 DNA reads as TGCGCCAGCTTGGGGGACTTACCACCCTGGGTTAACAATGAGCAGTTCTTC.

In its sample, this clone was seen a few times. This chain uses TRBV5-1 with TRBJ2-5; 9 nucleotides match TRBD2. V was clipped by 6 bases and J by 2 bases; unmatched bases: 2. CDR1 SGHRS and CDR2 YFSETQ come from the germline V gene. This CDR3 region has 13 residues. Here the CDR3 DNA reads TGCGCCAGCAAGACTAGCGGACAAGAGACCCAGTACTTC. Amino acid sequence: CASKTSGQETQYF.